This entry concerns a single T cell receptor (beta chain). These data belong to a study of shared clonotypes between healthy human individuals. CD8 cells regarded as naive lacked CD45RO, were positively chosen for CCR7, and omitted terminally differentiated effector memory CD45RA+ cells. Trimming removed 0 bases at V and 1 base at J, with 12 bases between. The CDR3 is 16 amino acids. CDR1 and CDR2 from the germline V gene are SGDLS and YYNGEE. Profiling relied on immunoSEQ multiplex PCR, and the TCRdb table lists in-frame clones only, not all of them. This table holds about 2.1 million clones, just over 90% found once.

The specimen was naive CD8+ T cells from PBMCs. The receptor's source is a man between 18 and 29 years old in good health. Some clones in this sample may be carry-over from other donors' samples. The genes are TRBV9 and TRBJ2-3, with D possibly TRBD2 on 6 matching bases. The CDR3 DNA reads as TGTGCCAGCAGCGTAGTTGCGGGGATCCGCACAGATACGCAGTATTTT. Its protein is CASSVVAGIRTDTQYF. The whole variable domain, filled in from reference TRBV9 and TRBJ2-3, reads DSGVTQTPKHLITATGQRVTLRCSPRSGDLSVYWYQQSLDQGLQFLIQYYNGEERAKGNILERFSAQQFPDLHSELNLSSLELGDSALYFCASSVVAGIRTDTQYFGPGTRLTVL.